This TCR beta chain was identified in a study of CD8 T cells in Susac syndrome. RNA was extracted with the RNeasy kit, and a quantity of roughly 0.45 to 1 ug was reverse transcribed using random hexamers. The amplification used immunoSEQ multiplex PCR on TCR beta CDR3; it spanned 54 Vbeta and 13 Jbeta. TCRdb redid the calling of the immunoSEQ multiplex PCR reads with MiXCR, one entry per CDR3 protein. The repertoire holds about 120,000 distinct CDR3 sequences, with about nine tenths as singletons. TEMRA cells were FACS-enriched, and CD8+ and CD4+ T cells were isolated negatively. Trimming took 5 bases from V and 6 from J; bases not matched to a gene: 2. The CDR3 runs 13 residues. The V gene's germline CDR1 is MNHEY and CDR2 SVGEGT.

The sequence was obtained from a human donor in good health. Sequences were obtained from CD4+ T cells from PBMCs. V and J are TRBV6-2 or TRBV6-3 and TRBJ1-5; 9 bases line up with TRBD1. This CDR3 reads CASSTGGSQPQHF. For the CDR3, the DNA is TGTGCCAGCAGTACAGGGGGCAGTCAGCCCCAGCATTTT.